These 18 T cell receptor beta chains share one sample of origin, sequenced in a study of beta chain features in type 1 diabetes. As every portion of the isolated RNA was reverse transcribed, the sequencing read expressed TCRB transcripts. Clones were read by immunoSEQ multiplex PCR, and TCRdb kept only the in-frame ones, dropping some. This sample has about 150,000 clones; 11% occur once, and the top ten carry roughly 2%. Sample: central memory CD4+ T cells from blood. These receptors were taken from a man aged 18-30 years in good health.

V is TRBV21-1 and J is TRBJ2-7. TRBV21-1 is noted as a pseudogene. The CDR3 loop spans 15 amino acids. The CDR3 sequence is CASSKEGRHTYEQYF. The CDR3 DNA is TGTGCCAGCAGCAAAGAAGGGCGACATACCTACGAGCAGTACTTC.

To note about this clone: Possible read error: a much larger clone is one base away. The chain recombines TRBV4-2 with TRBJ1-2; a possible D gene is TRBD1 (6 bases). V was trimmed by 0 bases and J by 4 bases, leaving 15 bases between them. Germline V gene lookup returns CDR1 LGHNA and CDR2 YNFKEQ. The CDR3 is 16 residues long. The CDR3 sequence is CASSQELGGLSYGYTF. The CDR3 DNA reads TGTGCCAGCAGCCAAGAATTGGGGGGCTTGAGCTATGGCTACACCTTC.

This clone came up a few times. The chain couples TRBV27 to TRBJ1-2; no definite D call. V lost 4 bases and J lost 1, with 7 bases in between. Germline CDR1 and CDR2: MNHEY and SMNVEV (reference sequence). The CDR3 runs to 13 residues. The CDR3 bases are TGTGCCAGCAGTTCAGACATTAACTATGGCTACACCTTC. This sequence encodes CASSSDINYGYTF.

The rearrangement links TRBV5-1 to TRBJ2-1, with 10 bases lining up with TRBD2. This CDR3 has 18 residues. V dropped 4 bases and J dropped 3; count of bases not matched to a gene: 13. The germline gives CDR1 SGHRS, CDR2 YFSETQ. The DNA for the CDR3 is TGCGCCAGCAGCCGCGCCGACTTAGCGGGAGGACTCTACAATGAGCAGTTCTTC. Protein: CASSRADLAGGLYNEQFF.

The J gene is TRBJ2-5, the V gene TRBV9; 7 bases are a match to TRBD1. V shed 1 base and J 1 base; nucleotides not matched to a gene: 4. This CDR3 has 15 residues. The germline V gene encodes CDR1 SGDLS and CDR2 YYNGEE. The CDR3: CASSVTRQGQETQYF. DNA for the CDR3: TGTGCCAGCAGCGTAACTCGACAGGGCCAAGAGACCCAGTACTTC.

V is TRBV29-1 and J is TRBJ1-1; tentative D call: TRBD1 (6 bases). Germline V gene lookup returns CDR1 SQVTM and CDR2 ANQGSEA. The CDR3 has 11 residues. The germline V and J ends were trimmed by 5 bases and 3 bases, with 7 bases remaining between them. CDR3 bases: TGCAGCGTTCAGGGGTACACTGAAGCTTTCTTT. This codes for CSVQGYTEAFF.

The chain carries TRBV7-2 and TRBJ2-1; 10 nucleotides agree with TRBD1. Looked up from germline, CDR1 is SGHTA and CDR2 is FQGNSA. The CDR3 covers 19 residues. With V trimmed by 5 bases and J by 8 bases, 21 bases remained unmatched. CDR3 DNA sequence: TGTGCCAGCAGCCGCGTGTTTGGGACGAGGACAGGGGGAATTCATGAGCAGTTCTTC. It yields the protein CASSRVFGTRTGGIHEQFF.

This clone was counted between two and nine times. This CDR3 reads CASSTGSSNYGYTF. DNA for the CDR3: TGTGCCAGCAGTACAGGGTCCTCTAACTATGGCTACACCTTC. This rearrangement joins TRBV28 to TRBJ1-2; perhaps TRBD1 as D (6 bases). V was pared by 5 bases and J by 0 bases, with 10 bases between. CDR1 and CDR2 from the germline V gene are MDHEN and SYDVKM. The length of the CDR3 is 14 residues.

The J gene is TRBJ2-3, the V gene TRBV2; possibly TRBD1 for D (7 bases). Germline lookup yields CDR1 SNHLY and CDR2 FYNNEI. The CDR3 is 14 amino acids. V was trimmed by 7 bases and J by 3 bases, leaving 14 bases between them. The CDR3 is CASKRAGGTDTQYF. In DNA, the CDR3 is TGTGCCAGCAAAAGGGCAGGGGGGACAGATACGCAGTATTTT.

This chain links TRBV7-6 with TRBJ2-3, with D hard to call. CDR3 length: 13 residues. The V and J ends lost 1 base and 3 bases respectively, with 5 bases between them. CDR1 and CDR2 (germline): SGHVS, FNYEAQ. CDR3 amino acids: CASSLGATDTQYF. For the CDR3, the DNA is TGTGCCAGCAGCTTAGGGGCTACAGATACGCAGTATTTT.

The chain couples TRBV11-3 to TRBJ2-1, with 10 positions matching TRBD1. The CDR3 is made up of 15 amino acids. Germline V gene sequence: CDR1 SGHNT, CDR2 YENEEA. Germline trimming cut 1 base from V and 9 bases from J; bases unmatched to any gene: 6. The CDR3 loop is CASSLGGTGAGEQFF. The CDR3 bases are TGTGCCAGCAGCTTAGGAGGGACAGGGGCAGGTGAGCAGTTCTTC.

The V and J genes are TRBV18 and TRBJ1-3; D is undetermined. CDR1 KGHSH and CDR2 LQKENI come from the germline V gene. This CDR3 has 15 residues. The germline V and J ends were trimmed by 3 bases and 0 bases, with 9 bases remaining between them. CDR3 in DNA: TGTGCCAGCTCACCGCCGACGGTCTCTGGAAACACCATATATTTT. Its protein product is CASSPPTVSGNTIYF.

This clone was seen a few times. This rearrangement joins TRBV4-3 to TRBJ2-3; D is undetermined. Looked up from germline, CDR1 is LGHNA and CDR2 is YSLEER. This CDR3 has 13 amino acids. The V end was cut by 0 bases, the J end by 4 bases, with 5 bases between. CDR3 sequence (DNA): TGCGCCAGCAGCCAAGAGGCCCCAGATACGCAGTATTTT. It encodes CASSQEAPDTQYF.

V and J are TRBV27 and TRBJ1-1; no clear D. CDR1 and CDR2 (germline): MNHEY, SMNVEV (reference sequence). V was trimmed by 8 bases and J by 6 bases, leaving 16 bases between them. The CDR3 has 13 residues. CDR3 residues: CASARTGVAEAFF. The CDR3 region has the DNA TGTGCCAGCGCTAGAACCGGGGTAGCTGAAGCTTTCTTT.

This clone was detected a few times. The rearrangement links TRBV2 to TRBJ2-1, with a possible D match to TRBD1 (5 bases). This CDR3 has 15 amino acids. Germline values: CDR1 SNHLY, CDR2 FYNNEI. V lost 6 bases to trimming and J lost 0 bases, with 12 bases between them. The CDR3 loop reads CASRARVSSYNEQFF. Here the CDR3 DNA reads TGTGCCAGCAGAGCCAGGGTGAGCTCCTACAATGAGCAGTTCTTC.

This clone appeared once. The chain is built from TRBV9 and TRBJ2-7, with a weak D call TRBD2 (5 bases). The CDR3 covers 13 residues. V was shortened by 0 bases and J by 12 bases, with 16 bases between the two germline ends. Germline V gives CDR1 SGDLS, CDR2 YYNGEE. CDR3 residues: CASSVGLTGSPYF. The CDR3 DNA sequence: TGTGCCAGCAGCGTAGGCCTAACGGGGTCGCCGTACTTC.

There are a few counts of this clone. This chain uses TRBV6-6 with TRBJ2-1; TRBD1 is a possible D gene (6 bases). Germline values: CDR1 MNHNY, CDR2 SVGAGI (reference sequence). CDR3 length equals 13 residues. V lost 2 bases to trimming and J lost 4 bases, with 6 bases between them. Written as DNA, the CDR3 is TGTGCCAGCAGTTACACAGGGTACAATGAGCAGTTCTTC. Residues: CASSYTGYNEQFF.

This clone turned up a few times. This chain connects TRBV28 to TRBJ2-5; no clear D gene. The CDR3 is made up of 13 amino acids. Trimming shortened V by 5 bases and J by 3 bases, and 10 bases separated the two germline ends. Germline V CDR1 and CDR2: MDHEN, SYDVKM. CDR3 loop: CASSTASKETQYF. The CDR3 DNA reads TGTGCCAGCAGTACGGCCTCAAAAGAGACCCAGTACTTC.